The clone carrying this T cell receptor (beta chain) was detected only a few times. Its antigen is still unknown. The data originate from a study of identical twins. Study-wide results and limits: In beta out-of-frame sequences, the excess sharing between twins was weaker.

Each CDR3 protein gets one entry after TCRdb re-called the 5' RACE reads with MiXCR. The data show about 1.7 million distinct CDR3 sequences, 25% to 35% seen once. CDR1 MGHRA and CDR2 YSYEKL come from the germline V gene. The CDR3 spans 14 residues. The germline V and J ends were trimmed by 4 bases and 1 base, with 10 bases remaining between them. The sequence was obtained from a newborn girl in good health. The chain links TRBV4-1 to TRBJ1-2; D gene ambiguous. The sequenced sample was cord blood. The CDR3 DNA sequence: TGCGCCAGCAGCCCCCTGGAGGGTAACTATGGCTACACCTTC. This codes for CASSPLEGNYGYTF.